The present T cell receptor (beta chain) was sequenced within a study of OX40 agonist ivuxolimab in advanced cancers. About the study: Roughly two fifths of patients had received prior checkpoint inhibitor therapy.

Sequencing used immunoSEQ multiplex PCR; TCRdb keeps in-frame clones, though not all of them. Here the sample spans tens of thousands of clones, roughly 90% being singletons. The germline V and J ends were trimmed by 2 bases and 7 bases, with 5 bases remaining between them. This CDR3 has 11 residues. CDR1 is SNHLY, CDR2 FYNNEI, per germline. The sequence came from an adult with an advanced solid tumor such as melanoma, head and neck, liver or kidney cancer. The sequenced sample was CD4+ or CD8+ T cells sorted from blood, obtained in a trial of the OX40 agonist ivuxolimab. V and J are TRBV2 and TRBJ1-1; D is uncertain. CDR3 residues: CASSEWIEAFF. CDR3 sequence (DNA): TGTGCCAGCAGTGAATGGATTGAAGCTTTCTTT.